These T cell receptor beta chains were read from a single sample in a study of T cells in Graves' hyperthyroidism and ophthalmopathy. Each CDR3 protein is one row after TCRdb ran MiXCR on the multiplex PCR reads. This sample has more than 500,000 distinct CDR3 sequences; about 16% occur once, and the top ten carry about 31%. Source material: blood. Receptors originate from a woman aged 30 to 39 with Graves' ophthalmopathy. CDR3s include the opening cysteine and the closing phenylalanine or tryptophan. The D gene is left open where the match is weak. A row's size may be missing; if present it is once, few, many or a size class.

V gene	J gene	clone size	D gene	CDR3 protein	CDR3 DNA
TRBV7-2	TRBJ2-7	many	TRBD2	CASSLAGTSGSYEQYF	TGTGCCAGCAGCTTGGCCGGGACTAGCGGGTCCTACGAGCAGTACTTC
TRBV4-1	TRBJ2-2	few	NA	CASSQAVERQMRGELFF	TGCGCCAGCAGCCAAGCAGTAGAAAGGCAAATGAGAGGGGAGCTGTTTTTT
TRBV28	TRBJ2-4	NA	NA	CASISTLAKNIQYF	TGTGCCAGCATTAGTACCCTAGCCAAAAACATTCAGTACTTC
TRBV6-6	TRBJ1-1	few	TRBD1	CASSYQTGVMNTEAFF	TGTGCCAGCAGTTACCAAACAGGGGTTATGAACACTGAAGCTTTCTTT
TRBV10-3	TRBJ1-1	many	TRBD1	CAISEGDRGTEAFF	TGTGCCATCAGTGAGGGGGACAGGGGAACTGAAGCTTTCTTT
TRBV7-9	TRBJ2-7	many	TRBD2	CASSLRSRLAESSYEQYF	TGTGCCAGCAGCTTGAGGTCACGACTAGCGGAGAGCTCCTACGAGCAGTACTTC
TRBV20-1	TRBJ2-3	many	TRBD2	CSARGTSPDTQYF	TGCAGTGCTAGGGGGACTAGTCCAGATACGCAGTATTTT
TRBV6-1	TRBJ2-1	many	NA	CASSPLAWNEQFF	TGTGCCAGCAGTCCACTAGCTTGGAATGAGCAGTTCTTC
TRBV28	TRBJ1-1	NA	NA	CASSLPSGSGTEAFF	TGTGCCAGCAGTTTACCATCTGGAAGTGGCACTGAAGCTTTCTTT
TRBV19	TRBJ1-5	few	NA	CASSIPPGRGSNQPQHF	TGTGCCAGTAGTATACCGCCCGGAAGGGGTAGCAATCAGCCCCAGCATTTT
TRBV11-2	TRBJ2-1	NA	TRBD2	CASTRIAGADNEQFF	TGTGCCAGCACCAGAATAGCGGGAGCGGACAATGAGCAGTTCTTC
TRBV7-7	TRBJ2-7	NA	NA	CASSLLRDSEQYF	TGTGCTAGCAGCTTACTTCGGGATTCGGAGCAGTACTTC
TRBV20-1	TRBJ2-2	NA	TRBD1	CSARDFMRGQGNTGELFF	TGCAGTGCTAGAGATTTTATGAGGGGACAGGGGAACACCGGGGAGCTGTTTTTT
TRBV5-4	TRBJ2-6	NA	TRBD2	CASSIQLAGLSGANVLTF	TGTGCCAGCAGCATCCAACTAGCGGGCCTATCTGGGGCCAACGTCCTGACTTTC
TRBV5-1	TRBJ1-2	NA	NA	CASSLSGQRLDGYTF	TGCGCCAGCAGCTTGTCTGGACAACGGTTGGATGGCTACACCTTC
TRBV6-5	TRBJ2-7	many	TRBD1	CASSYTWDRGKGYEQYF	TGTGCCAGCAGTTACACTTGGGACAGGGGAAAGGGCTACGAGCAGTACTTC
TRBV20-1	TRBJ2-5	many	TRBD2	CSAEEASGNQETQYF	TGCAGTGCTGAGGAGGCTAGCGGGAACCAAGAGACCCAGTACTTC
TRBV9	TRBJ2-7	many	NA	CASSPFGTGMNYEQYF	TGTGCCAGCAGCCCCTTCGGAACAGGGATGAACTACGAGCAGTACTTC
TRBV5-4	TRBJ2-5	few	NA	CASSRPSEGETQYF	TGTGCCAGCAGCCGCCCTAGCGAAGGGGAGACCCAGTACTTC
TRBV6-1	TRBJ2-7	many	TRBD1	CASRDMDRVGEQYF	TGTGCCAGCAGGGACATGGACAGGGTCGGCGAGCAGTACTTC